A single sample gave rise to the 5 T cell receptor beta chains below, sequenced in a study of T-cell reconstitution after alpha-beta-depleted transplantation in children. Construction of the TCRbeta library involved unique molecular identifiers. TCRdb re-analysed the PCR reads in MiXCR, keeping a single row per CDR3 protein. This sample has some 500,000 distinct CDR3 sequences; about 31% occur once, and the top ten carry 2.4%. The input for sequencing was PBMCs from the stem cell graft donor, taken from the stem cell graft. The receptors come from a human donor who donated a stem cell graft to a child with aplastic anemia.

V and J are TRBV18 and TRBJ2-1, with D possibly TRBD1 on 5 matching bases. The CDR3 is 15 amino acids. The germline V gene encodes CDR1 KGHSH and CDR2 LQKENI. With 1 base removed from V and 7 bases from J, the gap between germline ends came to 14 bases. CDR3 nucleotide sequence: TGTGCCAGCTCACCACTATCAGGGAATGGAAATGAGCAGTTCTTC. Translated: CASSPLSGNGNEQFF.

This chain links TRBV11-2 with TRBJ2-7, with TRBD1 identical over 10 bases. J was trimmed by 5 bases and V by 5 bases; bases with no gene match: 9. This CDR3 is built from 15 residues. Germline V CDR1 and CDR2: SGHAT, FQNNGV. The CDR3 reads CASSLFGTGVDEQYF. The DNA for the CDR3 is TGTGCCAGCAGCCTCTTTGGGACAGGGGTCGACGAGCAGTACTTC.

This clonotype was seen a handful of times. The V and J genes are TRBV5-1 and TRBJ2-3; D perhaps matches TRBD2 (6 bases). CDR3 length equals 15 residues. Germline V gene sequence: CDR1 SGHRS, CDR2 YFSETQ. V lost 3 bases and J lost 4, with 15 bases in between. CDR3 sequence: CASSSYRREADTQYF. Written as DNA, the CDR3 is TGCGCCAGCAGCTCATATAGGAGGGAGGCAGATACGCAGTATTTT.

The table lists this clonotype with a few counts. This chain joins TRBV20-1 and TRBJ2-7; D is ambiguous. The CDR3 is 16 residues long. V shed 0 bases and J shed 0 bases, with 15 bases lying between them. Germline CDR1 and CDR2: DFQATT and SNEGSKA (reference sequence). The CDR3 bases are TGCAGTGCTAGAGATTTGTCAGCGACGATCTCCTACGAGCAGTACTTC. Amino acid sequence: CSARDLSATISYEQYF.

The V and J genes are TRBV20-1 and TRBJ2-7; perhaps D is TRBD1 or TRBD2 (6 bases each). Germline-derived CDR1 and CDR2 are DFQATT and SNEGSKA (reference sequence). The CDR3 is made up of 14 amino acids. V was clipped by 6 bases and J by 7 bases, with 22 bases between them. The chain's CDR3 is CSATMSGAKREQYF. The CDR3 DNA reads as TGCAGTGCCACAATGTCGGGGGCCAAGAGGGAGCAGTACTTC.